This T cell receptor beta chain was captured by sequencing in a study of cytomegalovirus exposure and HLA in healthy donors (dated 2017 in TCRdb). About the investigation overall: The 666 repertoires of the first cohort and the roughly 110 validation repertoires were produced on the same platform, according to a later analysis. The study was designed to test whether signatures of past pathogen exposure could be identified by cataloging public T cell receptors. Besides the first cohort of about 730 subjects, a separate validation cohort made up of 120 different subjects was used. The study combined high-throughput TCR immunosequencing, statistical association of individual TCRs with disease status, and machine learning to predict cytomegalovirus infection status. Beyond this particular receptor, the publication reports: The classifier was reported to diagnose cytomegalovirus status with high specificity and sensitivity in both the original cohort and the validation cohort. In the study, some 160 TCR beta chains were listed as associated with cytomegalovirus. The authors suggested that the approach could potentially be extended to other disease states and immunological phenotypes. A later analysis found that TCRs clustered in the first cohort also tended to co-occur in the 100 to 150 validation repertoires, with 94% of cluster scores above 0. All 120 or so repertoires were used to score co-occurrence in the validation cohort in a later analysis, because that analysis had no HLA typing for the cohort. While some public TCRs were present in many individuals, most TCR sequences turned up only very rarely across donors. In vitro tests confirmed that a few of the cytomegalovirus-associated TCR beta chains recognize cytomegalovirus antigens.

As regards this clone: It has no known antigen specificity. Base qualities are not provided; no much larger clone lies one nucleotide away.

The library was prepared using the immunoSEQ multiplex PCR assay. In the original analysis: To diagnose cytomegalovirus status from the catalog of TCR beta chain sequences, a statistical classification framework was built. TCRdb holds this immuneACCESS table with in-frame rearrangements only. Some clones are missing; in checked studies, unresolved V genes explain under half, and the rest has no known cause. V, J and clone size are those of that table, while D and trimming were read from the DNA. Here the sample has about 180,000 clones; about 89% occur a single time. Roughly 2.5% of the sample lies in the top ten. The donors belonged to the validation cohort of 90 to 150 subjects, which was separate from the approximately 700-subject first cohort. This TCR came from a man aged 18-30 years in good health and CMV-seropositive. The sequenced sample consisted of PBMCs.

The nucleotides are TGCGCCAGCAGCTACCCAACAGCGGAATCCACCTTTGTCCGGCAGTTCTTC. Its protein reads: CASSYPTAESTFVRQFF. This receptor chain uses TRBV5-1 and TRBJ2-1, with a tentative D gene TRBD2 over 5 matching bases. V sheds 3 bases and J sheds 12 bases, leaving 28 bases between their ends. The germline V gene provides CDR1 SGHRS and CDR2 YFSETQ. The cysteine opens and the phenylalanine closes a CDR3 of 17 amino acids. Only the CDR3 DNA stays, 51 bases, in frame from base 1.